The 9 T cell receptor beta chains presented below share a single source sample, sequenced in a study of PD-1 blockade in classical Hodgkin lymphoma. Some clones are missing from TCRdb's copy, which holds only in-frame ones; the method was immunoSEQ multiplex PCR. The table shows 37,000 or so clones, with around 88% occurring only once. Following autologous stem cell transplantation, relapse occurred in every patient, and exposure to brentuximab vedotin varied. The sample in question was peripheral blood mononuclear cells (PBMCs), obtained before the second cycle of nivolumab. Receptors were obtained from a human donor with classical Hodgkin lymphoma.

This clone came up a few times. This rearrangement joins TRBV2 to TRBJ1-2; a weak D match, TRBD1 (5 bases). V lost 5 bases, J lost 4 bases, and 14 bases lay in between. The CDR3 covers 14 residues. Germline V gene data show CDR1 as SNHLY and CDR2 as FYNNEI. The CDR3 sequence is CASSQIRDSYGYTF. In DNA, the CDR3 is TGTGCCAGCAGTCAAATAAGAGACAGCTATGGCTACACCTTC.

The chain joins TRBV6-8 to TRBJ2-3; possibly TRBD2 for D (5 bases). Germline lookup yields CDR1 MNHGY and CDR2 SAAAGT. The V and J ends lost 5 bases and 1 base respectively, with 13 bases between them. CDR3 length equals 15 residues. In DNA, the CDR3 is TGTGCCAGCAGTAGGATAGCGCTCCGCACAGATACGCAGTATTTT. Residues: CASSRIALRTDTQYF.

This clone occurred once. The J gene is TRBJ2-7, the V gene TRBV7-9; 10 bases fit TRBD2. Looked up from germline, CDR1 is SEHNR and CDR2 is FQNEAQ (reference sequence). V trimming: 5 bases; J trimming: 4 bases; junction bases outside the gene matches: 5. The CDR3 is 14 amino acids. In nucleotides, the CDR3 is TGTGCCAGCAGCCCACTAGCGGGAAGGTACGAGCAGTACTTC. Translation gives CASSPLAGRYEQYF.

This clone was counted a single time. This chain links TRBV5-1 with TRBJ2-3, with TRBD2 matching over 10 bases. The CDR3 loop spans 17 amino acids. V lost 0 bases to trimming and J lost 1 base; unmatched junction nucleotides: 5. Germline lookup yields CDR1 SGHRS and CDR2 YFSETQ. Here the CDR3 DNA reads TGCGCCAGCAGCTTGGAAGCTAGCGGGAGCGGCACAGATACGCAGTATTTT. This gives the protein CASSLEASGSGTDTQYF.

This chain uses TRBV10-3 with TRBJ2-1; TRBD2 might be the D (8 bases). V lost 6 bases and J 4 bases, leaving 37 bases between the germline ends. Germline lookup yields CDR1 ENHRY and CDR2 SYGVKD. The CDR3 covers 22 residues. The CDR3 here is CAIRKTGPLKRRAGDEYNEQFF. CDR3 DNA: TGTGCCATCAGGAAGACAGGGCCACTAAAAAGGAGAGCGGGAGATGAGTACAATGAGCAGTTCTTC.

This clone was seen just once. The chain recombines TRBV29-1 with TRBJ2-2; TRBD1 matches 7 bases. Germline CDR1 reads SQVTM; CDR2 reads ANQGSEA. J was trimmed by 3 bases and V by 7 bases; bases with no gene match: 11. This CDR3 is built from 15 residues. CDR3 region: CSARAGTAYTGELFF. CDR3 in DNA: TGCAGCGCGCGGGCCGGGACAGCGTACACCGGGGAGCTGTTTTTT.

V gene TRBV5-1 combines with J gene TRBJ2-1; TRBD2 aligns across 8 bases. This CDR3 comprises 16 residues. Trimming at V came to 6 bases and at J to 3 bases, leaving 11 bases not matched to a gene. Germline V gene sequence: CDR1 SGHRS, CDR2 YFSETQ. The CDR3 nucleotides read TGCGCCAGCACCCTACCAGAGGGGACTAGCTACAATGAGCAGTTCTTC. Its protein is CASTLPEGTSYNEQFF.

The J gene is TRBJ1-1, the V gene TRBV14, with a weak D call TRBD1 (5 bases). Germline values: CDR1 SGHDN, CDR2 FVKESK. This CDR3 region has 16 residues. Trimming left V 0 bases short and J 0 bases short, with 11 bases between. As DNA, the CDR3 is TGTGCCAGCAGCCAAGATTATGGGACCATGAACACTGAAGCTTTCTTT. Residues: CASSQDYGTMNTEAFF.

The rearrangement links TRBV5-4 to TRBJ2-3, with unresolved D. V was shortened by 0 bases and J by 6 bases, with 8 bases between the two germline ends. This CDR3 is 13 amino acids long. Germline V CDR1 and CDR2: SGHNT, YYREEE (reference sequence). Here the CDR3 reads CASSLVLPDTQYF. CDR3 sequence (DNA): TGTGCCAGCAGCTTGGTCCTCCCTGATACGCAGTATTTT.